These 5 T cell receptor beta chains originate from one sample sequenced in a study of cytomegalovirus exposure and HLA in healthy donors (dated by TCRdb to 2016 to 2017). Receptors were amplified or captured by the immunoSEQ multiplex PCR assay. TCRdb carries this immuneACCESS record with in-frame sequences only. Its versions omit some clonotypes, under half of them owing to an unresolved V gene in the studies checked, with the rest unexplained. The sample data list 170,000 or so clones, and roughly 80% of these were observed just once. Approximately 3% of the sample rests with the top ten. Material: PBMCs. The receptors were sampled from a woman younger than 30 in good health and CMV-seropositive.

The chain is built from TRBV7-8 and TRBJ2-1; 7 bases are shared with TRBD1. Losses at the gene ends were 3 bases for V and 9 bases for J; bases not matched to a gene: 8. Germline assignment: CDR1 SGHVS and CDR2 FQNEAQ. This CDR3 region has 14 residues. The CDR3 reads CASSLVGQDTEQFF. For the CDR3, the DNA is TGTGCCAGCAGCTTGGTTGGACAGGACACTGAGCAGTTCTTC.

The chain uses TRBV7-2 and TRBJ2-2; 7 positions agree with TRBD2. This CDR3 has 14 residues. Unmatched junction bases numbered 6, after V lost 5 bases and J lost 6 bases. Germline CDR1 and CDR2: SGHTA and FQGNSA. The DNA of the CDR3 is TGTGCCAGCAGCCCGGTTCGGGAGGCCGGGGAGCTGTTTTTT. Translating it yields CASSPVREAGELFF.

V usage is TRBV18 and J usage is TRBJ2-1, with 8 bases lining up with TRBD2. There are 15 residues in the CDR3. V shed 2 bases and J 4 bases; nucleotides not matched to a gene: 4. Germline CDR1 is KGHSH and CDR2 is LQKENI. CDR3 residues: CASSPVSSGYNEQFF. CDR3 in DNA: TGTGCCAGCTCACCAGTTTCTAGCGGGTACAATGAGCAGTTCTTC. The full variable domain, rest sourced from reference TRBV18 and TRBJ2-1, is NAGVMQNPRHLVRRRGQEARLRCSPMKGHSHVYWYRQLPEEGLKFMVYLQKENIIDESGMPKERFSAEFPKEGPSILRIQQVVRGDSAAYFCASSPVSSGYNEQFFGPGTRLTVL.

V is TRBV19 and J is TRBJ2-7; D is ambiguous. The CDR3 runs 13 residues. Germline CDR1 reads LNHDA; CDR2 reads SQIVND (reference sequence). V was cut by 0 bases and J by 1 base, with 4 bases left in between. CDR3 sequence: CASSIERSYEQYF. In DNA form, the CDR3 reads TGTGCCAGTAGTATAGAACGGTCCTACGAGCAGTACTTC.

The CDR3 loop is CASSQESGGARETQYF. The CDR3 bases are TGTGCCAGCAGCCAAGAGAGCGGGGGGGCCCGGGAGACCCAGTACTTC. The V and J genes are TRBV4-2 and TRBJ2-5, with TRBD2 identical over 10 bases. The germline V gene has CDR1 LGHNA and CDR2 YNFKEQ. The J segment lost 5 bases and the V segment lost 0 bases, leaving 6 bases of the junction unmatched. There are 16 residues in the CDR3.